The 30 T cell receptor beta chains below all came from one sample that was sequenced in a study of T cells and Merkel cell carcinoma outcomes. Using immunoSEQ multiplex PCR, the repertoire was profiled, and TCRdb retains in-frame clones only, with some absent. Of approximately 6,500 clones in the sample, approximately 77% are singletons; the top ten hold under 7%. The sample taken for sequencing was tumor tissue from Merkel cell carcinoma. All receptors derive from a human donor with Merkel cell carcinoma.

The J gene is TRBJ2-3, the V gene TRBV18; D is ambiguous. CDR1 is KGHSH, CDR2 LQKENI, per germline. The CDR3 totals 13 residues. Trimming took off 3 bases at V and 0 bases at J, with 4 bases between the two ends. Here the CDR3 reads CASSPASTDTQYF. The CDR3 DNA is TGTGCCAGCTCACCGGCGAGCACAGATACGCAGTATTTT.

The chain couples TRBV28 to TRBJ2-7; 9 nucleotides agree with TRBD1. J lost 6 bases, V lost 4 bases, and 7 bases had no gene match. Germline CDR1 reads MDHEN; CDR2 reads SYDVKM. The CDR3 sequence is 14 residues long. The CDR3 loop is CASSSGDRDGEQYF. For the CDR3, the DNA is TGTGCCAGCAGTTCCGGGGACAGGGATGGCGAGCAGTACTTC. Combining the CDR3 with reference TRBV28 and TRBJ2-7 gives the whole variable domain DVKVTQSSRYLVKRTGEKVFLECVQDMDHENMFWYRQDPGLGLRLIYFSYDVKMKEKGDIPEGYSVSREKKERFSLILESASTNQTSMYLCASSSGDRDGEQYFGPGTRLTVT.

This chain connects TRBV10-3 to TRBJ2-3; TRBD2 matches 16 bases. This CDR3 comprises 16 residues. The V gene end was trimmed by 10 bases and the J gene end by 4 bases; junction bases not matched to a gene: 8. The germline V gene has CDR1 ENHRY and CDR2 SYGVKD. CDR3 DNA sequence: TGTGCCACCAGCGGGACTAGCGGGAGGGTTTCAGATACGCAGTATTTT. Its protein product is CATSGTSGRVSDTQYF.

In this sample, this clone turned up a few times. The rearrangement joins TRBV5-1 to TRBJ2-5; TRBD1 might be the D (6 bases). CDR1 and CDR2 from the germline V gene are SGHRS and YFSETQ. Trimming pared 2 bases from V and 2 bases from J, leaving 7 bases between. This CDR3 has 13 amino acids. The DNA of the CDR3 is TGCGCCAGCAGCTTACAGGGTCAAGAGACCCAGTACTTC. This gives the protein CASSLQGQETQYF.

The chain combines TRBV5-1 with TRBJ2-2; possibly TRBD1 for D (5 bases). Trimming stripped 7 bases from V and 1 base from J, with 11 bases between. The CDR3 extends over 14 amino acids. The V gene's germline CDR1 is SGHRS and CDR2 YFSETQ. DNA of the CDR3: TGCGCCAGCCGTCAAGGACAGAACACCGGGGAGCTGTTTTTT. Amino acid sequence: CASRQGQNTGELFF.

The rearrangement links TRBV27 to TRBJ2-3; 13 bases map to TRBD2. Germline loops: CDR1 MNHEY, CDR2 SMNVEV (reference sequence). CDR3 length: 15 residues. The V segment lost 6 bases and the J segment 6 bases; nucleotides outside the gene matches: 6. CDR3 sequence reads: CASRMGLAGWDTQYF. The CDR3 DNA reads TGTGCCAGCAGAATGGGACTAGCGGGATGGGATACGCAGTATTTT.

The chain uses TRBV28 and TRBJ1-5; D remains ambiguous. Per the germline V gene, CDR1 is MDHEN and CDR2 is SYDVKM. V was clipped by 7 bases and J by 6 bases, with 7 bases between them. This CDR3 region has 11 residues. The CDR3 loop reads CASNGVQPQHF. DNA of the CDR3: TGTGCCAGCAACGGGGTTCAGCCCCAGCATTTT.

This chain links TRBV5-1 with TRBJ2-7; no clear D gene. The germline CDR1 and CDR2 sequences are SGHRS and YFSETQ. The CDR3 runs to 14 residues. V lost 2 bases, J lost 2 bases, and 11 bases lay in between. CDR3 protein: CASSLHGGTYEQYF. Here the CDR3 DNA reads TGCGCCAGCAGCTTACACGGCGGAACCTACGAGCAGTACTTC.

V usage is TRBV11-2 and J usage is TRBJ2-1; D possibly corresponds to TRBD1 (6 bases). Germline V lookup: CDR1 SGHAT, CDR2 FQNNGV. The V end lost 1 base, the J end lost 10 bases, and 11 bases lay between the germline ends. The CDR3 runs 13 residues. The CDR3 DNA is TGTGCCAGCAGCTTAGCCCGGACAGAAGAGCAGTTCTTC. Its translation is CASSLARTEEQFF.

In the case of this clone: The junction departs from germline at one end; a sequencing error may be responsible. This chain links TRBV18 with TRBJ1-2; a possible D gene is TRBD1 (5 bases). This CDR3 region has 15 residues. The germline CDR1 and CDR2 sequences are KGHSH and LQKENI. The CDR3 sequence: CASSPRGLRGYGYTF. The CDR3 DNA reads TGTGCCAGCTCACCACGCGGACTGCGGGGCTATGGCTACACTTTC.

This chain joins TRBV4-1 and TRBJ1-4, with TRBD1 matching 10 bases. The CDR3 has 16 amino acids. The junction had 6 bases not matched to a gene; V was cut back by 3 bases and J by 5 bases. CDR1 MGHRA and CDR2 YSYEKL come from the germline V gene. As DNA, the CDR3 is TGCGCCAGCAGCCATAAACCGGGACAGGGGAATGAAAAACTGTTTTTT. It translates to CASSHKPGQGNEKLFF.

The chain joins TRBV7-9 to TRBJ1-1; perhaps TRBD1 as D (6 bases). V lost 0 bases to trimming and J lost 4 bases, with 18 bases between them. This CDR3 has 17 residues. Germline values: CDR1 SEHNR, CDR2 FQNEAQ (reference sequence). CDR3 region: CASSLASGGGWSTEAFF. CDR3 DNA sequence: TGTGCCAGCAGCTTAGCTTCAGGAGGGGGTTGGAGCACTGAAGCTTTCTTT.

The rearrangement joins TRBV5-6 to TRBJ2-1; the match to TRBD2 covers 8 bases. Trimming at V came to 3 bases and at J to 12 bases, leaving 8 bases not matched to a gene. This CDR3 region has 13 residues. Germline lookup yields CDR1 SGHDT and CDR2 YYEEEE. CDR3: CASSSAAGLGQFF. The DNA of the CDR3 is TGTGCCAGCAGCTCTGCGGCGGGACTAGGGCAGTTCTTC.

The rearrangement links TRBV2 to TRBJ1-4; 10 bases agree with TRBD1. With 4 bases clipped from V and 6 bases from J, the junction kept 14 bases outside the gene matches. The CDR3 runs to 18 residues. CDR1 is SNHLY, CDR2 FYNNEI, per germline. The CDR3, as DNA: TGTGCCAGCAGTGGCCACCCCGGGACAGGGGAATACGATGAAAAACTGTTTTTT. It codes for CASSGHPGTGEYDEKLFF.

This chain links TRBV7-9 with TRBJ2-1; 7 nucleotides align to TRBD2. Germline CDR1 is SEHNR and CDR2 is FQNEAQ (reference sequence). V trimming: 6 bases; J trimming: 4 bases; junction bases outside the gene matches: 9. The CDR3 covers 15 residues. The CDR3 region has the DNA TGTGCCAGCAGTCCGGGGAGGGCCCGATACAATGAGCAGTTCTTC. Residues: CASSPGRARYNEQFF. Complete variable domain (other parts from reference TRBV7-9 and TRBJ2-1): DTGVSQNPRHKITKRGQNVTFRCDPISEHNRLYWYRQTLGQGPEFLTYFQNEAQLEKSRLLSDRFSAERPKGSFSTLEIQRTEQGDSAMYLCASSPGRARYNEQFFGPGTRLTVL.

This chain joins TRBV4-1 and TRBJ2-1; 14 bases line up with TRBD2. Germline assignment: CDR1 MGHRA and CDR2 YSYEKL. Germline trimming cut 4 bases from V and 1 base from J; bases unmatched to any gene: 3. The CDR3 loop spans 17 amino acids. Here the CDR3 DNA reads TGCGCCAGCAGCCCCCGACTAGCGGGAGGGTCCTACAATGAGCAGTTCTTC. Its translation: CASSPRLAGGSYNEQFF.

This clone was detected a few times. The CDR3 reads CASSTSPGEPYGYTF. The CDR3 DNA reads TGTGCCAGTAGTACTTCCCCAGGGGAGCCCTATGGCTACACCTTC. The chain recombines TRBV19 with TRBJ1-2, with D maybe TRBD1 (6 bases). Trimming cost V 4 bases and J 4 bases, with 16 bases left between them. Germline lookup yields CDR1 LNHDA and CDR2 SQIVND (reference sequence). This CDR3 is built from 15 residues. The full variable domain, in which reference TRBV19 and TRBJ1-2 provide the parts outside the CDR3, is DGGITQSPKYLFRKEGQNVTLSCEQNLNHDAMYWYRQDPGQGLRLIYYSQIVNDFQKGDIAEGYSVSREKKESFPLTVTSAQKNPTAFYLCASSTSPGEPYGYTFGSGTRLTVV.

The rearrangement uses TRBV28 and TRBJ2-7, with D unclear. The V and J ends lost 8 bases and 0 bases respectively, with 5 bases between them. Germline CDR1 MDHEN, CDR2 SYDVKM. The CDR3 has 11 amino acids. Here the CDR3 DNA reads TGTGCCAGCGGCACCTCCTACGAGCAGTACTTC. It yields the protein CASGTSYEQYF. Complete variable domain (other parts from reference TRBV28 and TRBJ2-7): DVKVTQSSRYLVKRTGEKVFLECVQDMDHENMFWYRQDPGLGLRLIYFSYDVKMKEKGDIPEGYSVSREKKERFSLILESASTNQTSMYLCASGTSYEQYFGPGTRLTVT.

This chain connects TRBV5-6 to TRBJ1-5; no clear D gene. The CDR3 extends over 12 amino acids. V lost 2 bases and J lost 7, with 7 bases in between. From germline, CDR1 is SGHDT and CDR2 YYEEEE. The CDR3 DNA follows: TGTGCCAGCAGCTTCCTTGGGCAGCCCCAGCATTTT. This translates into CASSFLGQPQHF.

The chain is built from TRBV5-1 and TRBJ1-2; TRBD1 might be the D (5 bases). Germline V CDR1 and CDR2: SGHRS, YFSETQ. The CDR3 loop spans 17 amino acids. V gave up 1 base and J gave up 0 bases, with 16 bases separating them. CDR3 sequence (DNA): TGCGCCAGCAGCTTGTGGTCGGCAGGGAACGCTAACTATGGCTACACCTTC. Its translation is CASSLWSAGNANYGYTF. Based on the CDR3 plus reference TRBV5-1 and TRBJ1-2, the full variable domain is KAGVTQTPRYLIKTRGQQVTLSCSPISGHRSVSWYQQTPGQGLQFLFEYFSETQRNKGNFPGRFSGRQFSNSRSEMNVSTLELGDSALYLCASSLWSAGNANYGYTFGSGTRLTVV.

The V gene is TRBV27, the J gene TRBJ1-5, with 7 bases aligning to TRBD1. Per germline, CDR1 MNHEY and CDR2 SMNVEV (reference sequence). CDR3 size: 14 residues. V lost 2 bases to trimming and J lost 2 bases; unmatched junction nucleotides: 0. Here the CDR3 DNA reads TGTGCCAGCAGTTTAAGGGGGCGCAATCAGCCCCAGCATTTT. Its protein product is CASSLRGRNQPQHF.

The CDR3 is CASSPRGGGNQPQHF. In DNA, the CDR3 is TGTGCCAGCAGTCCCCGGGGGGGCGGCAATCAGCCCCAGCATTTT. The V and J genes are TRBV28 and TRBJ1-5; tentatively, D is TRBD1 (6 bases). CDR3 size: 15 residues. Trimming removed 5 bases from V and 2 bases from J, with 13 bases in between. The V gene's germline CDR1 is MDHEN and CDR2 SYDVKM.

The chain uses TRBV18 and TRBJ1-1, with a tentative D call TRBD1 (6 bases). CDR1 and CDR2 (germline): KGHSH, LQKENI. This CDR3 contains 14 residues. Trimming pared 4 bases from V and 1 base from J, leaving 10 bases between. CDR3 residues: CASSRDTRNTEAFF. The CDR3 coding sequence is TGTGCCAGCTCACGGGACACTAGGAACACTGAAGCTTTCTTT.

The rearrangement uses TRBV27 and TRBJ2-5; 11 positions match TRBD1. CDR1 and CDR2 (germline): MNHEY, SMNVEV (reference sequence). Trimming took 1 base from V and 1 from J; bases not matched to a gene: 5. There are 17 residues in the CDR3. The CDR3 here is CASSLFGTGGVQETQYF. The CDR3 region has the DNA TGTGCCAGCAGTTTATTCGGGACAGGGGGGGTCCAAGAGACCCAGTACTTC.

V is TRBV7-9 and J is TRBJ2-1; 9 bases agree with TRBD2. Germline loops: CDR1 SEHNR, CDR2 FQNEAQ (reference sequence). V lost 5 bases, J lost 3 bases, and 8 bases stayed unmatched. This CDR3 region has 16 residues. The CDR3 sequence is CASSHAGGGVYNEQFF. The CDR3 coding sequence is TGTGCCAGCAGCCATGCGGGAGGGGGAGTCTACAATGAGCAGTTCTTC.

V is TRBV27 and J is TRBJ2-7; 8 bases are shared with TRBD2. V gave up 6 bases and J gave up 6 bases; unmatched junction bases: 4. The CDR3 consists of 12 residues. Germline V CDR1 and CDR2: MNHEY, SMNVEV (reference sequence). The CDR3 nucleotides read TGTGCCAGCAGCCCGGGGGGGTTCGAGCAGTACTTC. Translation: CASSPGGFEQYF.

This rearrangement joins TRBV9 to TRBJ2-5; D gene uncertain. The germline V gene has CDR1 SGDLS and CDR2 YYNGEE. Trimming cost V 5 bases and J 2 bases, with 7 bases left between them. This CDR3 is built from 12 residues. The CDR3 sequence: CASRGGQETQYF. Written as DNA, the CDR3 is TGTGCCAGCAGGGGTGGACAAGAGACCCAGTACTTC.

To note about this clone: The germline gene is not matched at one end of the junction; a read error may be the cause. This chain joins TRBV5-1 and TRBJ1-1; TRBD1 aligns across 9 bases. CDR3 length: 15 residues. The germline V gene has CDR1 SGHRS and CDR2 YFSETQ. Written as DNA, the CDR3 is TGCGCCAGTAGCTCGTTGACAGGGGGGAACACTGAAGCTTTCTTT. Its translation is CASSSLTGGNTEAFF.

The CDR3 reads CASSLSRWSWDTQYF. The CDR3 DNA is TGTGCCAGCAGTTTATCCCGCTGGAGCTGGGATACGCAGTATTTT. The V and J genes are TRBV27 and TRBJ2-3; unclear D gene. Germline V gives CDR1 MNHEY, CDR2 SMNVEV (reference sequence). This CDR3 has 15 amino acids. V lost 0 bases and J lost 6, with 13 bases in between.

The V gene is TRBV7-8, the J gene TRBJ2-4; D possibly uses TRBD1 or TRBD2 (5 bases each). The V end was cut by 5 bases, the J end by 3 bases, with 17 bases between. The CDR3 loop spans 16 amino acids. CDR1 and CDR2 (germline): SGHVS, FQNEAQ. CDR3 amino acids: CASSRQGGGGKNIQYF. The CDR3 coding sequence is TGTGCCAGCAGCAGGCAGGGTGGGGGTGGCAAAAACATTCAGTACTTC.